This T cell receptor (beta chain) was documented in a study of regulatory T cells in long-lasting Graves disease. Across the whole study: Newly diagnosed Graves' patients took antithyroid drugs under 3 months.

In building TCR beta libraries, iRepertoire HTBI primers were used together with Arm-PCR of CDR3 regions. TCRdb recomputed calls from the multiplex PCR reads with MiXCR, one row per CDR3 protein. The sample contains 300,000 to 450,000 distinct CDR3 sequences, roughly 15% of which appear only once. This clonotype was seen only a few times. Here the CDR3 omits its conserved ending phenylalanine or tryptophan, so a read error is the likely source. Documented time point: newly diagnosed GD, antithyroid drugs for less than 3 months. Preparation of the TCR library used RNA extracted from PBMCs. This CDR3 is built from 15 residues. Looked up from germline, CDR1 is MDHEN and CDR2 is SYDVKM. V shed 5 bases and J shed 2 bases, with 15 bases lying between them.

The rearrangement uses TRBV28 and TRBJ2-5; D might be TRBD1 (5 bases). The sequence was obtained from a female donor with Graves disease. The sequencing used peripheral blood mononuclear cells (PBMCs), collected at new diagnosis, from a patient treated with antithyroid drugs. Here the CDR3 reads CASSTTRDSQETQYL. CDR3 sequence (DNA): TGTGCCAGCAGTACTACACGCGACAGTCAAGAGACCCAGTACCTC.